Sequencing of this TCR beta chain was carried out in a study of OX40 agonist ivuxolimab in advanced cancers. Study overall: Treatment of patients was with ivuxolimab, an agonistic anti-OX40 (CD134) antibody. Eligibility rules accepted prior anti-PD-1, anti-PD-L1 or anti-CTLA-4 therapy, and over 30% had some. Study-wide findings and caveats: Both CD4+ and CD8+ T cell populations in blood had undergone clonal expansion by week 6 at 0.1 to 3.0 mg/kg. Partial responders receiving 0.1-3.0 mg/kg showed among the lowest clonal expansion.

Per the germline V gene, CDR1 is SGHTA and CDR2 is FQGNSA. V shed 0 bases, J shed 6 bases, and the junction held 7 bases outside the gene matches. This CDR3 is built from 16 residues. Assay: immunoSEQ multiplex PCR; the TCRdb copy retains only in-frame clones and omits some. The sample has about 27,000 clones, about 90% seen once; the top ten hold roughly 21%. Details on this clone: The antigen is not known.

This chain uses TRBV7-2 with TRBJ2-3, with TRBD2 matching 9 bases. This clonotype was obtained from an adult with an advanced solid tumor such as melanoma, head and neck, liver or kidney cancer. The sequencing used CD4+ or CD8+ T cells sorted from blood, collected in a trial of the OX40 agonist ivuxolimab. The CDR3 here is CASSLAGRGGSDTQYF. For the CDR3, the DNA is TGTGCCAGCAGCTTAGCCGGGCGGGGGGGCTCTGATACGCAGTATTTT.